A selection of T cell receptor beta chains follows, all from one sample in a study of shared clonotypes between healthy human individuals. This table comes from immunoSEQ multiplex PCR, and its TCRdb copy is limited to in-frame clones, with some not included. The table lists more than 2,000,000 clones, 85% to 95% of them singletons. The source material was naive CD4+ T cells from PBMCs. The receptors here all came from a young man in good health. Some clones in this sample may be carry-over from other donors' samples. Both conserved end residues are part of each CDR3. D genes are given only for firm matches. Some rows have no size entry. The others give once, few or many, or a class for an expanded clone.

d_call | j_call | clone_size | v_call | cdr3_nt | cdr3_aa
TRBD1 | TRBJ1-1 | - | TRBV6-5 | TGTGCCAGCCGCCCCAACAGGGGTACTGAAGCTTTCTTT | CASRPNRGTEAFF
- | TRBJ2-7 | - | TRBV7-2 | TGTGCCAGCAGCTTAGCAGCAGGCGAGCAGTACTTC | CASSLAAGEQYF
TRBD1 | TRBJ1-2 | - | TRBV4-1 | TGCGCCAGCAGCCGAAAGCCCGGGACAGAAAACTATGGCTACACCTTC | CASSRKPGTENYGYTF
TRBD1 | TRBJ1-4 | - | TRBV29-1 | TGCAGCGTTGACACAGGGGGCGGTGGTGAAAAACTGTTTTTT | CSVDTGGGGEKLFF
TRBD2 | TRBJ2-1 | - | TRBV5-6 | TGTGCCAGCAGAGCACGTCCACTAGCGGGGGGGCGCAATGAGCAGTTCTTC | CASRARPLAGGRNEQFF
TRBD1 | TRBJ2-7 | once | TRBV10-2 | TGCGCCAGCAGTGTTACAGGGGGCAGGTACGAGCAGTACTTC | CASSVTGGRYEQYF
- | TRBJ2-7 | - | TRBV29-1 | TGCAGCGTTGGGGATTACTACGAGCAGTACTTC | CSVGDYYEQYF
TRBD1 | TRBJ1-2 | - | TRBV7-9 | TGTGCCAGCAGCTTATCTTCGGGGACAGGGGGCTCTGGCTACACCTTC | CASSLSSGTGGSGYTF
- | TRBJ2-3 | - | TRBV10-2 | TGCGCCAGCAGGATGGACTATGAGCTGGATACGCAGTATTTT | CASRMDYELDTQYF
TRBD1 | TRBJ1-2 | - | TRBV5-6 | TGTGCCAGCAGGTCTCAGGGGGAGAGGCATGGCTACACCTTC | CASRSQGERHGYTF
- | TRBJ2-7 | - | TRBV30 | TGTGCCTGGAGTGTACTGCCGGGACAAAGGACTCCTAGGGAGCAGTACTTC | CAWSVLPGQRTPREQYF
- | TRBJ1-4 | - | TRBV5-1 | TGCGCCAGCAGCTTGTCGGGGACCTATAATGAAAAACTGTTTTTT | CASSLSGTYNEKLFF
TRBD1 | TRBJ1-1 | - | TRBV4-2 | TGTGCCAGCAGCCAGGACAGGGGGCAGGGTGAAGCTTTCTTT | CASSQDRGQGEAFF
TRBD1 | TRBJ2-1 | - | TRBV28 | TGTGCCAGCAGTGGGGACAGATACAATGAGCAGTTCTTC | CASSGDRYNEQFF
TRBD2 | TRBJ2-1 | - | TRBV10-3 | TGTGCCATCGGTGCTTTGAGGCTAGCGGGAGATGAGCAGTTCTTC | CAIGALRLAGDEQFF
- | TRBJ1-1 | - | TRBV7-9 | TGTGCCAGCAGCTTTGGAACTGAAGCTTTCTTT | CASSFGTEAFF
- | TRBJ2-1 | - | TRBV18 | TGTGCCAGCTCACCACCATCCGTTGGTGAGCAGTTCTTC | CASSPPSVGEQFF
- | TRBJ2-5 | - | TRBV5-6 | TGTGCCAGCAGCTTGAGGCCCAGGGGAGCCCAAGAGACCCAGTACTTC | CASSLRPRGAQETQYF
TRBD2 | TRBJ2-7 | - | TRBV6-4 | TGTGCCAGCAGTCAGGGACTAGCGAGTCCCTACGAGCAGTACTTC | CASSQGLASPYEQYF
TRBD2 | TRBJ2-1 | once | TRBV25-1 | TGTGCCAGCAGTCATCCGGGAGGGCCATCTGAGCAGTTCTTC | CASSHPGGPSEQFF
TRBD2 | TRBJ2-7 | - | TRBV6-5 | TGTGCCAGCAGCCCCAGGGAGGGGTTGAACGAGCAGTACTTC | CASSPREGLNEQYF
TRBD2 | TRBJ2-7 | - | TRBV7-2 | TGTGCCAGCACTTTGGGGACTAGCGGAACCTACGAGCAGTACTTC | CASTLGTSGTYEQYF
TRBD2 | TRBJ2-1 | - | TRBV5-1 | TGCGCCAGCAGCTTGCCTAGCGGGAGTAATGAGCAGTTCTTC | CASSLPSGSNEQFF
TRBD2 | TRBJ2-3 | - | TRBV2 | TGTGCCAGCATGAGGCGGGAGTTCGCAGATACGCAGTATTTT | CASMRREFADTQYF
- | TRBJ2-1 | - | TRBV21-1 | TGTGCCAGCTGCCCCGGTCCACAGGGGGTTCTTGAGCAGTTCTTC | CASCPGPQGVLEQFF
- | TRBJ1-1 | - | TRBV9 | TGTGCCAGCAGCGTCGGATTATGGGGGGCAGAAGGAACTGAAGCTTTCTTT | CASSVGLWGAEGTEAFF
- | TRBJ2-1 | - | TRBV30 | TGTGCCTGGAGTGTAAGGGGGGATGAGCAGTTCTTC | CAWSVRGDEQFF
- | TRBJ2-1 | - | TRBV9 | TGTGCCAGCAGCGCCCAAGGACCCAACAATGAGCAGTTCTTC | CASSAQGPNNEQFF
- | TRBJ1-6 | - | TRBV30 | TGTGCCTGGACAAGACAGTCTAATTCACCCCTCCACTTT | CAWTRQSNSPLHF
- | TRBJ2-1 | - | TRBV9 | TGTGCCAGCAGCCCTCTGGGGGGTATTGCCTACAATGAGCAGTTCTTC | CASSPLGGIAYNEQFF
- | TRBJ2-5 | - | TRBV11-2 | TGTGCCAGCAGCTTACAGGGAGCAGAGACCCAGTACTTC | CASSLQGAETQYF
- | TRBJ2-5 | - | TRBV6-1 | TGTGCCAGCAGTGAAGCAAGGCAAACCGAAGAGACCCAGTACTTC | CASSEARQTEETQYF
- | TRBJ2-7 | - | TRBV7-2 | TGTGCCAGCAGCTCAAACAGGGTTCCATACGAGCAGTACTTC | CASSSNRVPYEQYF
- | TRBJ1-5 | - | TRBV6-5 | TGTGCCAGCAGTTCCAAGAGATTGAGGGGTGCACAGCCCCAGCATTTT | CASSSKRLRGAQPQHF
- | TRBJ2-1 | - | TRBV2 | TGTGCCAGCATTGAGAGCTCCTACAATGAGCAGTTCTTC | CASIESSYNEQFF
TRBD1 | TRBJ1-1 | - | TRBV18 | TGTGCCAGCTCACTGGGACAGATAAAGAACACTGAAGCTTTCTTT | CASSLGQIKNTEAFF
TRBD1 | TRBJ1-5 | - | TRBV27 | TGTGCCAGCAGTCCTTGGACAGGCAGCCCTGCGAGCAATCAGCCCCAGCATTTT | CASSPWTGSPASNQPQHF
- | TRBJ1-5 | - | TRBV7-2 | TGTGCCAGCAGCGTGACAGATAACAATCAGCCCCAGCATTTT | CASSVTDNNQPQHF
TRBD1 | TRBJ1-1 | - | TRBV18 | TGTGCCAGCTCACCACGTTCGGGACAGGTTAACACTGAAGCTTTCTTT | CASSPRSGQVNTEAFF
- | TRBJ2-4 | - | TRBV23-1 | TGCGCCAGCTGGCCGACAGTCAGTAAAAACATTCAGTACTTC | CASWPTVSKNIQYF